This entry concerns a single TCR beta chain. Antigen specificity is unknown. The assay was immunoSEQ multiplex PCR, and TCRdb's table has in-frame clones only and misses some. The repertoire holds about 2.3 million clones, with around 92% as singletons. This sample is part of a study of shared clonotypes between healthy human individuals. Findings of the study overall: The donor pool, a small one, limited the genetic and exposure-history diversity represented.

In germline, CDR1 is SGHNT, CDR2 YENEEA. Trimming cost V 5 bases and J 3 bases; bases outside gene matches: 13. The CDR3 has 17 amino acids. Input material: naive CD4+ T cells from PBMCs. Specified subset: CD45RA+ positively selected. V is TRBV11-3 and J is TRBJ2-3, with TRBD2 matching over 8 bases. This TCR was sampled from a man between 18 and 29 years old in good health. Some clones in this sample may be carry-over from other donors' samples. The CDR3 DNA is TGTGCCAGCAGCCAAACCTCGCCCGGGAGGGGAACAGATACGCAGTATTTT. Translating gives CASSQTSPGRGTDTQYF.